Presented here are 14 T cell receptor beta chains from one specimen sequenced in a study of tumor-infiltrating lymphocytes in oesophageal squamous cell carcinoma (TCRdb year 2016). Library creation used PCR. Sequencing took place on an Illumina HiSeq 2000. Using fastp trimming at Q25 and MiXCR clonotype assembly, TCRdb reanalyzed the public sequencing data and kept in-frame beta chains. Merged by CDR3 protein, the rows form single entries marked with the most common genes and DNA. The sample records about 16,000 distinct CDR3 sequences, about 40% of which are singletons. Of the sample, 25% to 35% falls within the top ten clones. The sample was esophageal tumor tissue. These receptors were collected from a male donor with esophageal squamous cell carcinoma.

This rearrangement joins TRBV6-1 to TRBJ2-7; 7 nucleotides align to TRBD2. This CDR3 contains 15 residues. V was clipped by 6 bases and J by 2 bases; unmatched bases: 10. Germline loops: CDR1 MNHNS, CDR2 SASEGT. The CDR3 is CASSQSGTPAYEQYF. As DNA, the CDR3 is TGTGCCAGCAGCCAAAGCGGGACGCCTGCCTACGAGCAGTACTTC.

This clonotype was recorded at least ten times. This chain connects TRBV15 to TRBJ2-5; D may match TRBD1 or TRBD2 (6 bases each). Gene TRBJ2-7 matches the end of the DNA better, so the J call may be wrong. The germline V gene encodes CDR1 LNHNV and CDR2 YYDKDF (reference sequence). The CDR3 extends over 15 amino acids. CDR3 sequence reads: CATTPRRGFTYEQYF. The CDR3 DNA reads TGTGCCACCACTCCGCGGAGGGGGTTTACCTACGAGCAGTACTTC.

With regard to this clonotype: A single base separates this from a much larger clone, so it may be a read error. The rearrangement uses TRBV2 and TRBJ2-3; D tentatively reads TRBD1 or TRBD2 (5 bases each). CDR1 and CDR2 (germline): SNHLY, FYNNEI. CDR3 length equals 16 residues. V lost 5 bases to trimming and J lost 14 bases, with 29 bases between them. CDR3 sequence (DNA): TGTGCCAGCAGTCTGACAGTTCTCTCCTCCACCGGGGAGCTGTATTTT. Encoded protein: CASSLTVLSSTGELYF.

This clonotype was observed a few times. This chain uses TRBV11-2 with TRBJ2-1; D call uncertain. Trimming removed 1 base at V and 5 bases at J, with 6 bases between. The CDR3 spans 13 residues. Looked up from germline, CDR1 is SGHAT and CDR2 is FQNNGV. Written as DNA, the CDR3 is TGTGCCAGCAGCTTAGGCGGAGACAATGAGCAGTTCTTC. It is translated as CASSLGGDNEQFF.

This rearrangement joins TRBV7-2 to TRBJ2-7, with 9 nucleotides matching TRBD1. The DNA end lines up better with TRBJ2-1; the J call may be wrong. The CDR3 totals 13 residues. Germline lookup yields CDR1 SGHTA and CDR2 FQGNSA. CDR3 loop: CASSRDRVNEQFF. CDR3 bases: TGTGCCAGCAGCCGGGACAGGGTCAATGAGCAGTTCTTC.

The chain is built from TRBV6-1 and TRBJ1-5, with TRBD1 matching over 7 bases. The V gene's germline CDR1 is MNHNS and CDR2 SASEGT. The length of the CDR3 is 15 residues. Trimming cost V 5 bases and J 3 bases; bases outside gene matches: 7. The CDR3: CASSFHRGNNQPQHF. The CDR3 nucleotides are TGTGCCAGCAGTTTCCACAGGGGTAACAATCAGCCCCAGCATTTT.

The V and J genes are TRBV7-6 and TRBJ2-7; no firm D call. CDR3 length equals 15 residues. Trimming pared 2 bases from V and 2 bases from J, leaving 13 bases between. Germline V lookup: CDR1 SGHVS, CDR2 FNYEAQ. Written as DNA, the CDR3 is TGTGCCAGCAGCTTAAGTATGACGGTAACCTACGAGCAGTACTTC. Amino acid sequence: CASSLSMTVTYEQYF.

This clonotype was counted many times. The chain recombines TRBV2 with TRBJ2-7; D not resolved. CDR1 and CDR2 (germline): SNHLY, FYNNEI. The V and J ends lost 7 bases and 0 bases respectively, with 13 bases between them. The CDR3 is 14 residues long. Here the CDR3 reads CASIVDTGSYEQYF. Here the CDR3 DNA reads TGTGCCAGCATCGTAGACACCGGCTCCTACGAGCAGTACTTC.

V and J are TRBV7-2 and TRBJ2-7; 9 bases agree with TRBD1. Germline V CDR1 and CDR2: SGHTA, FQGNSA. This CDR3 is built from 15 residues. Trimming removed 1 base from V and 7 bases from J; junction bases left unmatched: 8. CDR3 sequence (DNA): TGTGCCAGCAGCTTAGAACAGGGGGCGTACAATGAGCAGTACTTC. Amino acids: CASSLEQGAYNEQYF.

This clonotype has at least ten counts. The DNA is omitted, as the CDR3 cannot be located on it reliably, and the CDR3 follows TCRdb's listing. This chain connects TRBV7-4 to TRBJ2-6; the table's D call, TRBD1, was not checked against the DNA. Germline V CDR1 and CDR2: SGHVT, SQSDAQ. Counting both end residues, the CDR3 totals 13 amino acids. Here the CDR3 reads CASIQGTWLHLRF.

The chain couples TRBV7-8 to TRBJ2-1; D not resolved. The assigned J gene may be wrong: the sequence end matches TRBJ2-7 better. CDR3 length: 15 residues. Germline CDR1 reads SGHVS; CDR2 reads FQNEAQ. The CDR3 spells CASSLARLVNSVQYF. The CDR3 nucleotides read TGTGCCAGCAGCTTAGCTCGCCTAGTGAACTCCGTGCAGTACTTC.

The chain employs TRBV11-1 and TRBJ2-5; TRBD2 aligns across 9 bases. The J call is uncertain, as TRBJ2-1 better fits the DNA end. Per the germline V gene, CDR1 is SGHAT and CDR2 is FQDESV (reference sequence). This CDR3 has 17 amino acids. The CDR3 here is CASSSGIAGARANEQFF. CDR3 sequence (DNA): TGTGCCAGCAGCTCGGGAATAGCGGGAGCCCGGGCCAATGAGCAGTTCTTC.

The chain carries TRBV6-1 and TRBJ2-1; D is uncertain. The J call may be in error: the DNA end matches TRBJ2-6 better. The germline CDR1 and CDR2 sequences are MNHNS and SASEGT. CDR3 length: 15 residues. The DNA of the CDR3 is TGTGCCAGCAGTGAACAAGGGTCCGGGGCCAACGTCCTGACTTTC. Its protein is CASSEQGSGANVLTF.

The CDR3 bases are TGTGCCAGCAGTGAAGTGGGTGGCAGGGAGCAGTACTTC. It codes for CASSEVGGREQYF. The V gene is TRBV6-5, the J gene TRBJ2-5; D is perhaps TRBD1 or TRBD2 (5 bases each). The CDR3 is 13 amino acids. Germline V gene data show CDR1 as MNHEY and CDR2 as SVGAGI. V was shortened by 5 bases and J by 11 bases, with 18 bases between the two germline ends.